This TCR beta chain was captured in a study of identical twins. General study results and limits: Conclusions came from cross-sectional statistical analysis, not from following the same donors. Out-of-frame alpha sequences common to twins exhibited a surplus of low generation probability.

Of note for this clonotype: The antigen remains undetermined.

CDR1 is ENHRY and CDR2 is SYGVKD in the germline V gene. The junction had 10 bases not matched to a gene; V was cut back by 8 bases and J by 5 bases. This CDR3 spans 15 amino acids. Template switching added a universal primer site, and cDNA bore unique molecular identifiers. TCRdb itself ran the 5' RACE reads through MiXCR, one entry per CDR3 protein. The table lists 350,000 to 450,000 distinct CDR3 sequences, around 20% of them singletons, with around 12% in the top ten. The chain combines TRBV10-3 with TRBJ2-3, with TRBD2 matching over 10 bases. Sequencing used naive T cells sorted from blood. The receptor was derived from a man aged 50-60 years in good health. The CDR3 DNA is TGTGCCATCTCGGGAGCGGGAGGGCCTATAGATACGCAGTATTTT. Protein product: CAISGAGGPIDTQYF.